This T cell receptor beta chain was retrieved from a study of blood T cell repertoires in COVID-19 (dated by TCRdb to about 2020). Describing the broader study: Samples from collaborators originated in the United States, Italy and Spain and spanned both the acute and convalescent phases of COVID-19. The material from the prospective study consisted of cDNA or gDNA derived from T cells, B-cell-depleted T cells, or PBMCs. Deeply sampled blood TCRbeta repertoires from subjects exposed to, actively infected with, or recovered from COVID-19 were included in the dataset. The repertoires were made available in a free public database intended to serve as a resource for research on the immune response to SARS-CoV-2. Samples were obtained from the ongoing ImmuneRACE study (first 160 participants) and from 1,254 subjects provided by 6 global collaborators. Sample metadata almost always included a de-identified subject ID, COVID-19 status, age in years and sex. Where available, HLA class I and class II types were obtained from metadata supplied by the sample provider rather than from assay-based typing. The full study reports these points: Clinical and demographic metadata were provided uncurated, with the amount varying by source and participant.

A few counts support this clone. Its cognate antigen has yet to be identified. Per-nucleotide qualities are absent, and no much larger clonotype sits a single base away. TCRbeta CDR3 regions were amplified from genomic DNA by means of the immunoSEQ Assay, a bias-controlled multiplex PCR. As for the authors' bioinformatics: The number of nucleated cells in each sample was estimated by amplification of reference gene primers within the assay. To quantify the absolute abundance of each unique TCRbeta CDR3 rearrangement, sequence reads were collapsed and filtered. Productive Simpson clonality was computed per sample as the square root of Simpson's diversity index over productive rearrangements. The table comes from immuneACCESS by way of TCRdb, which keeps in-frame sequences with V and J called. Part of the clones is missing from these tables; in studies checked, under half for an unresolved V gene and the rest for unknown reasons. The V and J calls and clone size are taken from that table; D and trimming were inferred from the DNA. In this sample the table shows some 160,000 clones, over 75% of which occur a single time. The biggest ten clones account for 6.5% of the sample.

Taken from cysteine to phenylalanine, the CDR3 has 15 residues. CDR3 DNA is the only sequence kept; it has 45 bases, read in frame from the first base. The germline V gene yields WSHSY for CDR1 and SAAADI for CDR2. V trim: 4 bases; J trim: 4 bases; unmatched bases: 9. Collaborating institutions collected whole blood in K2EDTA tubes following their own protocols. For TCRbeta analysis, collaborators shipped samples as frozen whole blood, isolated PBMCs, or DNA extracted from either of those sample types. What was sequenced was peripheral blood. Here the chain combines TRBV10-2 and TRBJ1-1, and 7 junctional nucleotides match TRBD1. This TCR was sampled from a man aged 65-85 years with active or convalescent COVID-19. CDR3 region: CASSAQGPGGTEAFF. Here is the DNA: TGCGCCAGCAGTGCACAGGGGCCCGGAGGCACTGAAGCTTTCTTT.